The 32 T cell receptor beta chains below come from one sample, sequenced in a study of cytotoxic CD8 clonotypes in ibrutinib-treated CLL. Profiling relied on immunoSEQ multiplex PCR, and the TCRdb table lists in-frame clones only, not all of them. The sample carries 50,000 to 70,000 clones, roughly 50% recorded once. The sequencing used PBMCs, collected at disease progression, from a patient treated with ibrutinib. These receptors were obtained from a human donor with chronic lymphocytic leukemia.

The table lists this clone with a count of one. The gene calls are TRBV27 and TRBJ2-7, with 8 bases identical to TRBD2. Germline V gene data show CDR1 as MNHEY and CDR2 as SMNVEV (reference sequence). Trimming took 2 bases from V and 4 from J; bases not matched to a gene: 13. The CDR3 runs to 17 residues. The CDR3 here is CASSLRGGTRREYEQYF. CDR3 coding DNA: TGTGCCAGCAGTTTAAGGGGTGGGACTAGGAGAGAATACGAGCAGTACTTC.

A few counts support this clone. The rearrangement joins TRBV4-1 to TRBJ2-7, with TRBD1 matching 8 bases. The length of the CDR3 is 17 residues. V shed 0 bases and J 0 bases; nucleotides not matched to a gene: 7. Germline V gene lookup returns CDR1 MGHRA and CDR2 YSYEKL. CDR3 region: CASSQERLDRVSYEQYF. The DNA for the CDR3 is TGCGCCAGCAGCCAAGAAAGGCTGGACAGGGTCTCCTACGAGCAGTACTTC.

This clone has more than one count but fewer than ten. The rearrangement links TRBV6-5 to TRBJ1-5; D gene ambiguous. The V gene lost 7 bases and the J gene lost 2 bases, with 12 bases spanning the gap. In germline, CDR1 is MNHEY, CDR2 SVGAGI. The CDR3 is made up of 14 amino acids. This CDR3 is CASTTGQGNQPQHF. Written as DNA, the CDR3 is TGTGCCAGCACTACCGGCCAGGGCAATCAGCCCCAGCATTTT.

CDR3 DNA sequence: TGTGCCAGCAGTTCGGGGTACTACGAGCAGTACTTC. Amino acids: CASSSGYYEQYF. V gene TRBV28 combines with J gene TRBJ2-7, with D possibly TRBD2 on 5 matching bases. Trimming removed 4 bases from V and 3 bases from J, with 7 bases in between. Germline lookup yields CDR1 MDHEN and CDR2 SYDVKM. This CDR3 is built from 12 residues.

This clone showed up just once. The CDR3 nucleotides are TGCGCCAGCAGTAAGGACTACGAGCAGTACTTC. It codes for CASSKDYEQYF. This chain links TRBV5-1 with TRBJ2-7; D not certain. Trimming shortened V by 5 bases and J by 3 bases, and 6 bases separated the two germline ends. Per the germline V gene, CDR1 is SGHRS and CDR2 is YFSETQ. The CDR3 runs to 11 residues.

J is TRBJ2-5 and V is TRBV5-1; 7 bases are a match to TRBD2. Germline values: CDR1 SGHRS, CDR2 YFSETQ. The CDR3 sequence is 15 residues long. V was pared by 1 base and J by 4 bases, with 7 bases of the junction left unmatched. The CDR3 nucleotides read TGCGCCAGCAGCTTGAGCGGGGCGGGGAGAGAGACCCAGTACTTC. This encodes CASSLSGAGRETQYF. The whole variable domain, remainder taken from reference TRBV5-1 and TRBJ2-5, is KAGVTQTPRYLIKTRGQQVTLSCSPISGHRSVSWYQQTPGQGLQFLFEYFSETQRNKGNFPGRFSGRQFSNSRSEMNVSTLELGDSALYLCASSLSGAGRETQYFGPGTRLLVL.

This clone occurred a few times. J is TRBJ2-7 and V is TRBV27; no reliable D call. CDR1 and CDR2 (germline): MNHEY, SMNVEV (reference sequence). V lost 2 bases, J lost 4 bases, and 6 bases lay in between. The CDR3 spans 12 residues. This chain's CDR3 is CASSLMGYEQYF. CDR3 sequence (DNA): TGTGCCAGCAGTTTAATGGGATACGAGCAGTACTTC.

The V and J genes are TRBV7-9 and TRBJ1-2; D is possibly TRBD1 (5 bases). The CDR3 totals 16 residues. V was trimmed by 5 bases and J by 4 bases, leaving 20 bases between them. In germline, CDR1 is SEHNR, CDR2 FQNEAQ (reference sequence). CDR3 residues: CASSPFGAVYLYGYTF. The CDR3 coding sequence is TGTGCCAGCAGCCCCTTTGGGGCAGTATACCTCTATGGCTACACCTTC.

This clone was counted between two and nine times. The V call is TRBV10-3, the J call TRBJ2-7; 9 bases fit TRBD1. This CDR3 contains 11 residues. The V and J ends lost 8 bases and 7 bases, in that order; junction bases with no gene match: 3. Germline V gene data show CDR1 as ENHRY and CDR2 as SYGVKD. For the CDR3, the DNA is TGTGCCATCGGGACAGGGAGGGAGCAGTACTTC. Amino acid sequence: CAIGTGREQYF.

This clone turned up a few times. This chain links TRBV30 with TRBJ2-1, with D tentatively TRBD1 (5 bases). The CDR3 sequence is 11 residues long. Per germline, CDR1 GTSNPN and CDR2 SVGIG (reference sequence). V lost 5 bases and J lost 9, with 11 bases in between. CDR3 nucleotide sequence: TGTGCCTGGGGCAAGGGGTTTGAGCAGTTCTTC. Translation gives CAWGKGFEQFF.

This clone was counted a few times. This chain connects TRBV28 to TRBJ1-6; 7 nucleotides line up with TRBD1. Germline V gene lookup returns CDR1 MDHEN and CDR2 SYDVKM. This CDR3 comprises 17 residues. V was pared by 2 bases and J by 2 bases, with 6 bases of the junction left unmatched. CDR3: CASSLTDRVPYNSPLHF. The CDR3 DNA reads TGTGCCAGCAGTTTAACCGACAGGGTCCCCTATAATTCACCCCTCCACTTT.

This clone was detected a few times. As DNA, the CDR3 is TGCGCCAGCAGCCAGGGACTAGCGGGATCTCTTAGCGATGAGCAGTTCTTC. Protein: CASSQGLAGSLSDEQFF. This chain uses TRBV5-1 with TRBJ2-1; 13 nucleotides agree with TRBD2. Unmatched junction bases numbered 12, after V lost 4 bases and J lost 8 bases. Germline V gives CDR1 SGHRS, CDR2 YFSETQ. This CDR3 contains 17 residues.

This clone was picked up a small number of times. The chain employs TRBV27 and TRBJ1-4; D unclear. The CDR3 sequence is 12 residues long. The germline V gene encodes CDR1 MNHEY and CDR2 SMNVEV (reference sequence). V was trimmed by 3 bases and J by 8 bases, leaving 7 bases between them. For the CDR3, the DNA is TGTGCCAGCAGTTTGCTGGGAGAAAAACTGTTTTTT. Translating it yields CASSLLGEKLFF.

In DNA form, the CDR3 reads TGTGCCAGCTCCCGACTAGCCCGGGAGGATACGCAGTATTTT. It translates to CASSRLAREDTQYF. This sequence joins TRBV18 and TRBJ2-3; 7 bases line up with TRBD2. This CDR3 spans 14 amino acids. The V and J ends lost 6 bases and 6 bases, in that order; junction bases with no gene match: 9. Germline V CDR1 and CDR2: KGHSH, LQKENI.

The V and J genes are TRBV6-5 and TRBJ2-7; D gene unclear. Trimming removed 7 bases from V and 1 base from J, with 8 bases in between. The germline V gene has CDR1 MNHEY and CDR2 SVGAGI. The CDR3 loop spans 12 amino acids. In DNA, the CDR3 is TGTGCCAGCACTGGAAATTCCTACGAGCAGTACTTC. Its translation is CASTGNSYEQYF.

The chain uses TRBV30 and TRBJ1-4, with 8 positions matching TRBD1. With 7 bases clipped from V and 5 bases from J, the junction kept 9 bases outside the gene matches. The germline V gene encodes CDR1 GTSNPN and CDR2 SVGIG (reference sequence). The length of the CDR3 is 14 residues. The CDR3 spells CASSIRDRNEKLFF. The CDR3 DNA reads TGTGCCTCGTCGATCCGGGACAGGAATGAAAAACTGTTTTTT. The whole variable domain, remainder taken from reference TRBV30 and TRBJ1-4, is SQTIHQWPATLVQPVGSPLSLECTVEGTSNPNLYWYRQAAGRGLQLLFYSVGIGQISSEVPQNLSASRPQDRQFILSSKKLLLSDSGFYLCASSIRDRNEKLFFGSGTQLSVL.

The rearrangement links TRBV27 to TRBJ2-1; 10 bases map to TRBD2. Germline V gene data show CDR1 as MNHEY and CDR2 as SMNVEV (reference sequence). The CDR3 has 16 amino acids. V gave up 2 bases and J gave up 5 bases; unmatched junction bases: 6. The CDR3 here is CASSLSGRAGNNEQFF. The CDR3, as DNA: TGTGCCAGCAGTTTAAGCGGGAGGGCCGGGAACAATGAGCAGTTCTTC.

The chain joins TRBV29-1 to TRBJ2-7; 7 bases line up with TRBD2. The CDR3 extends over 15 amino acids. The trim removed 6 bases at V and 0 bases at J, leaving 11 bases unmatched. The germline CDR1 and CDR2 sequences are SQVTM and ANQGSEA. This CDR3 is CSVMTSWGGSYEQYF. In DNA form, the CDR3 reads TGCAGCGTCATGACCTCTTGGGGGGGCTCCTACGAGCAGTACTTC.

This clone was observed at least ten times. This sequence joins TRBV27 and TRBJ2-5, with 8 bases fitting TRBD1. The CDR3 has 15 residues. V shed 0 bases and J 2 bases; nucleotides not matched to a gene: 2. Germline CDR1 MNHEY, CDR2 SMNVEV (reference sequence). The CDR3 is CASSLSWDRQETQYF. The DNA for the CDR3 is TGTGCCAGCAGTTTATCCTGGGACAGGCAAGAGACCCAGTACTTC.

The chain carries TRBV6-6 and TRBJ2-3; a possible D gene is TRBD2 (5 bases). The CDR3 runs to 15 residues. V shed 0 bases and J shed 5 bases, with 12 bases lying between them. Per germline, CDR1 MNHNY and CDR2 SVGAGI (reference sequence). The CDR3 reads CASSYSAGLGDTQYF. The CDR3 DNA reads TGTGCCAGCAGTTACTCAGCAGGACTGGGAGATACGCAGTATTTT.

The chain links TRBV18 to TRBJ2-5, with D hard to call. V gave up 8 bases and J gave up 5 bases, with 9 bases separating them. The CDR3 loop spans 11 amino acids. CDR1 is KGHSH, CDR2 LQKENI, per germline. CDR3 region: CASGKRETQYF. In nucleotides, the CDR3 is TGTGCCAGCGGGAAACGGGAGACCCAGTACTTC.

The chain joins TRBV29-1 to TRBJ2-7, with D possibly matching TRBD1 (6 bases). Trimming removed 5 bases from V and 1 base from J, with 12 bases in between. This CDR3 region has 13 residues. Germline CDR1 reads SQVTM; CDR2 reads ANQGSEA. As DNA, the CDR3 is TGCAGCGTTCAATACAGGGTGTCCTACGAGCAGTACTTC. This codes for CSVQYRVSYEQYF.

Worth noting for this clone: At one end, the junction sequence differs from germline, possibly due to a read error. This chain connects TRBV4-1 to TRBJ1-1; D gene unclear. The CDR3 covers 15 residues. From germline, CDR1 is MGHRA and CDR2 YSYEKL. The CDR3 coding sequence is TGCGCCAGCAGCCAAGAAGGAGGGTGGAACTCTGAAGCTTTCTTT. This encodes CASSQEGGWNSEAFF.

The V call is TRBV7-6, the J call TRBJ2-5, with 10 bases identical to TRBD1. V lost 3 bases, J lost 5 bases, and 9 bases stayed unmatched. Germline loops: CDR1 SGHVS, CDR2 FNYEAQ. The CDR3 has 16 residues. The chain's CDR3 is CASSLDRQGARETQYF. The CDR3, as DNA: TGTGCCAGCAGCTTGGACAGACAGGGGGCGCGGGAGACCCAGTACTTC.

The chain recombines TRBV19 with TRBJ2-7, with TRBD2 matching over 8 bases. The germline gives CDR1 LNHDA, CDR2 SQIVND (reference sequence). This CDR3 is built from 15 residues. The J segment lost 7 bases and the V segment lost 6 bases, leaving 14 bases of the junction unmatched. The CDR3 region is CASSPRGAGKVEQYF. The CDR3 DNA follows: TGTGCCAGTAGCCCGCGGGGGGCAGGGAAGGTGGAGCAGTACTTC.

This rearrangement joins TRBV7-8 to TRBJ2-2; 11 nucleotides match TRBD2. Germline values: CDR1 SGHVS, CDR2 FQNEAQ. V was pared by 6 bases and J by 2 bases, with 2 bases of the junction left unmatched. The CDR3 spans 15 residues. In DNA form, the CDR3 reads TGTGCCAGCAGTGGGACTAGCGGCAACACCGGGGAGCTGTTTTTT. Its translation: CASSGTSGNTGELFF.

CDR3 sequence reads: CTSSPSQGTLPYQPQHF. CDR3 DNA sequence: TGCACCAGCAGCCCCTCACAGGGGACGCTTCCTTATCAGCCCCAGCATTTT. J is TRBJ1-5 and V is TRBV1; the table's D gene call, TRBD1, was not cross checked with the DNA. TRBV1 corresponds to a pseudogene. This CDR3 comprises 17 residues.

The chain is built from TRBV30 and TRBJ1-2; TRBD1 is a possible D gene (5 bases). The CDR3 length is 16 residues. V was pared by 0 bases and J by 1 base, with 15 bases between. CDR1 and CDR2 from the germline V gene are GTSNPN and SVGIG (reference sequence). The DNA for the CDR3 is TGTGCCTGGAGTGTATCAAGGACATTAAGTAACTATGGCTACACCTTC. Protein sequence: CAWSVSRTLSNYGYTF.

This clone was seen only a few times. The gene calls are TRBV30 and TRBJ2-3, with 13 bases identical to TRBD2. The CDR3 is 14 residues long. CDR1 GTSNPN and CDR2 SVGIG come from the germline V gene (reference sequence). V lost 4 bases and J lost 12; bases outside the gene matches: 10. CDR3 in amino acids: CAWTGTSGALYQYF. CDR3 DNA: TGTGCCTGGACCGGGACTAGCGGGGCCCTCTACCAGTATTTT.

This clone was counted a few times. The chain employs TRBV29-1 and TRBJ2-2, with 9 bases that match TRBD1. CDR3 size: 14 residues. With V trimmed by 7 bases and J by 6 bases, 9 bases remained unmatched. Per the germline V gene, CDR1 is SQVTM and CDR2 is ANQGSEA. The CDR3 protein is CSAERTGVSGELFF. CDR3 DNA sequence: TGCAGCGCAGAGCGGACAGGGGTTTCCGGGGAGCTGTTTTTT.

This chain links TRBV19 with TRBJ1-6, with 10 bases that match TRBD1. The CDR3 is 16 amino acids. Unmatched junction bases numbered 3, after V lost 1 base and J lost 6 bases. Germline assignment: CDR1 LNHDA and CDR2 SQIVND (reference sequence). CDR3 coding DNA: TGTGCCAGTAGTATAGGGACAGGGGGAAGTAATTCACCCCTCCACTTT. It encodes CASSIGTGGSNSPLHF.

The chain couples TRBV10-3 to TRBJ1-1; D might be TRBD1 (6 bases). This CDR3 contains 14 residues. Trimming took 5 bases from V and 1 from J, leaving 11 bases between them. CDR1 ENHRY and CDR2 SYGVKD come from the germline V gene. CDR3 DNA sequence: TGTGCCATCAGTCGGACAGCTACGAACACTGAAGCTTTCTTT. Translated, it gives CAISRTATNTEAFF.